The 3 T cell receptor beta chains reported below all come from one sample, sequenced in a study of blood T cell repertoires in COVID-19. Repertoires were generated with immunoSEQ multiplex PCR, while TCRdb's copy carries only in-frame clones and drops some. The sample yields 95,000 to 150,000 clones, about 83% seen once. The sample comprised PBMCs or T cells enriched from blood (not recorded which). The receptors derive from a woman aged 25 to 39 who had recovered from COVID-19.

The CDR3 sequence: CASSYRGLGYTF. The CDR3, as DNA: TGTGCCAGCAGTTACAGGGGCCTCGGCTACACCTTC. The rearrangement links TRBV6-5 to TRBJ1-2, with D perhaps matching TRBD1 (5 bases). The V gene lost 2 bases and the J gene lost 8 bases, with 9 bases spanning the gap. The CDR3 extends over 12 amino acids. Germline V gene sequence: CDR1 MNHEY, CDR2 SVGAGI.

The chain carries TRBV5-1 and TRBJ2-5; 13 bases align to TRBD2. The CDR3 runs to 14 residues. J lost 4 bases, V lost 9 bases, and 6 bases had no gene match. The V gene's germline CDR1 is SGHRS and CDR2 YFSETQ. The CDR3 DNA sequence: TGCGCCACCAAACTAGCGGGGGGGGCAGAGACCCAGTACTTC. It specifies CATKLAGGAETQYF.

J is TRBJ2-1 and V is TRBV28; D is possibly TRBD2 (5 bases). The CDR3 covers 15 residues. From germline, CDR1 is MDHEN and CDR2 SYDVKM. Trimming took off 7 bases at V and 0 bases at J, with 13 bases between the two ends. The CDR3 nucleotides read TGTGCCAGCAACATAGCGCATCTCTCCTACAATGAGCAGTTCTTC. This codes for CASNIAHLSYNEQFF. The entire variable domain, with the rest obtained from reference TRBV28 and TRBJ2-1, is as follows: DVKVTQSSRYLVKRTGEKVFLECVQDMDHENMFWYRQDPGLGLRLIYFSYDVKMKEKGDIPEGYSVSREKKERFSLILESASTNQTSMYLCASNIAHLSYNEQFFGPGTRLTVL.